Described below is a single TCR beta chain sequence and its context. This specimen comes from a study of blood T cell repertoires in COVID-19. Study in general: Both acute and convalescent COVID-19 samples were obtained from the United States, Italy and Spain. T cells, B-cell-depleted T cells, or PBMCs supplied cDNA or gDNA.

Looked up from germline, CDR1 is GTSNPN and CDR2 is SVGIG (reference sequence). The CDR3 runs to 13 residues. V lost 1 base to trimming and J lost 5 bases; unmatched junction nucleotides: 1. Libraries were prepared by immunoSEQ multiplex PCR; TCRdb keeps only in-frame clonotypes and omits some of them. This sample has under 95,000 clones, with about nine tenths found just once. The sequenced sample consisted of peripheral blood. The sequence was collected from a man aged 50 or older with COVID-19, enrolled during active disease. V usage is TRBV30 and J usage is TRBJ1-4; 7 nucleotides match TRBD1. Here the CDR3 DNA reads TGTGCCTGGAGTGAACAGGGGAATGAAAAACTGTTTTTT. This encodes CAWSEQGNEKLFF.